Shown below are 10 T cell receptor beta chains from a single sample sequenced in a study of Ad26.COV2.S vaccination and SARS-CoV-2 variants. As to treatment: 15 to 20 received Ad26.COV2.S at low or high dose, single or two shots; 5 received placebo; per-sample allocation not given. Repertoires come from day 63 after the first vaccine or placebo injection. Produced via immunoSEQ multiplex PCR; TCRdb's table is partial and in-frame only. The sample holds 300,000 to 500,000 clones; approximately 91% are singletons and the top ten take roughly 3.5%. The material sequenced was peripheral blood, taken in a trial of Ad26.COV2.S vaccine versus placebo. Every receptor here comes from a person between 18 and 65 years old who received the Ad26.COV2.S COVID-19 vaccine or a placebo.

The chain employs TRBV5-4 and TRBJ2-7; 10 bases are a match to TRBD2. The V and J ends lost 4 bases and 5 bases, in that order; junction bases with no gene match: 6. Germline values: CDR1 SGHNT, CDR2 YYREEE (reference sequence). This CDR3 region has 14 residues. The CDR3 is CASSKSGGADEQYF. CDR3 bases: TGTGCCAGCAGCAAAAGCGGGGGGGCTGACGAGCAGTACTTC. The full variable domain, with the rest looked up from reference TRBV5-4 and TRBJ2-7, is ETGVTQSPTHLIKTRGQQVTLRCSSQSGHNTVSWYQQALGQGPQFIFQYYREEENGRGNFPPRFSGLQFPNYSSELNVNALELDDSALYLCASSKSGGADEQYFGPGTRLTVT.

Turning to this clone: In the same sample, other DNA sequences code for this CDR3. As DNA, the CDR3 is TGTGCCAGCAGCCAAGGGGGTAATCAGCCCCAGCATTTT. This sequence encodes CASSQGGNQPQHF. This chain joins TRBV3-1 (or the pseudogene TRBV3-2) and TRBJ1-5; D remains ambiguous. V was shortened by 1 base and J by 4 bases, with 5 bases between the two germline ends. Looked up from germline, CDR1 is LGHDT and CDR2 is YNNKEL (reference sequence). This CDR3 has 13 amino acids.

The rearrangement joins TRBV7-2 to TRBJ1-5; a possible D gene is TRBD1 (6 bases). Germline CDR1 SGHTA, CDR2 FQGNSA. V shed 1 base and J shed 4 bases, with 11 bases lying between them. This CDR3 is built from 15 residues. In nucleotides, the CDR3 is TGTGCCAGCAGCTTAGGACAGGACAGAAATCAGCCCCAGCATTTT. Protein sequence: CASSLGQDRNQPQHF. The complete variable domain, with remaining parts taken from reference TRBV7-2 and TRBJ1-5, reads GAGVSQSPSNKVTEKGKDVELRCDPISGHTALYWYRQSLGQGLEFLIYFQGNSAPDKSGLPSDRFSAERTGGSVSTLTIQRTQQEDSAVYLCASSLGQDRNQPQHFGDGTRLSIL.

V gene TRBV9 combines with J gene TRBJ2-7, with D perhaps TRBD1 (6 bases). CDR3 size: 15 residues. Germline lookup yields CDR1 SGDLS and CDR2 YYNGEE. Trimming stripped 4 bases from V and 7 bases from J, with 21 bases between. The CDR3 is CASSMTPTRQGEQYF. The CDR3 coding sequence is TGTGCCAGCAGCATGACACCTACAAGGCAGGGGGAGCAGTACTTC. Full variable domain (missing parts from reference TRBV9 and TRBJ2-7): DSGVTQTPKHLITATGQRVTLRCSPRSGDLSVYWYQQSLDQGLQFLIQYYNGEERAKGNILERFSAQQFPDLHSELNLSSLELGDSALYFCASSMTPTRQGEQYFGPGTRLTVT.

The chain employs TRBV3-1 (or the pseudogene TRBV3-2) and TRBJ2-7; 8 bases align to TRBD2. The V and J ends lost 2 bases and 5 bases, in that order; junction bases with no gene match: 5. CDR3 length equals 14 residues. Germline V gene sequence: CDR1 LGHDT, CDR2 YNNKEL (reference sequence). CDR3 protein: CASSQPGLADEQYF. CDR3 nucleotide sequence: TGTGCCAGCAGCCAACCCGGACTAGCCGACGAGCAGTACTTC.

In DNA form, the CDR3 reads TGCGCCAGCAGCCAAGGAGGGGTCTCCTACAATGAGCAGTTCTTC. Translating gives CASSQGGVSYNEQFF. The chain couples TRBV4-1 to TRBJ2-1, with D tentatively TRBD1 or TRBD2 (5 bases each). V lost 1 base, J lost 0 bases, and 7 bases lay in between. Germline-derived CDR1 and CDR2 are MGHRA and YSYEKL. CDR3 length: 15 residues.

V usage is TRBV7-2 and J usage is TRBJ1-1, with 8 bases identical to TRBD1. The J segment lost 7 bases and the V segment lost 5 bases, leaving 9 bases of the junction unmatched. Germline V gene lookup returns CDR1 SGHTA and CDR2 FQGNSA. This CDR3 has 14 amino acids. This CDR3 reads CASSAQQGVYEAFF. CDR3 nucleotides: TGTGCCAGCAGCGCACAACAGGGGGTATATGAAGCTTTCTTT.

This sequence joins TRBV5-1 and TRBJ2-3; 8 nucleotides align to TRBD2. V was pared by 6 bases and J by 5 bases, with 8 bases of the junction left unmatched. Germline loops: CDR1 SGHRS, CDR2 YFSETQ. The length of the CDR3 is 14 residues. The CDR3 nucleotides read TGCGCCAGCACGGTCGGGGGGGCACAAGATACGCAGTATTTT. This gives the protein CASTVGGAQDTQYF.

V is TRBV18 and J is TRBJ2-3, with 9 bases lining up with TRBD2. Per the germline V gene, CDR1 is KGHSH and CDR2 is LQKENI. This CDR3 region has 18 residues. V lost 5 bases and J lost 0; bases outside the gene matches: 12. DNA for the CDR3: TGTGCCAGCTCATCTCTAGCGGGGACCTTTACCAGCACAGATACGCAGTATTTT. Translated, it gives CASSSLAGTFTSTDTQYF.

On this clone itself: Other nucleotide sequences in the sample specify the same CDR3. The rearrangement uses TRBV6-5 and TRBJ1-5, with 7 nucleotides matching TRBD1. J was trimmed by 6 bases and V by 4 bases; bases with no gene match: 6. The germline gives CDR1 MNHEY, CDR2 SVGAGI. The CDR3 spans 14 residues. The CDR3 spells CASSSRQGGQPQHF. As DNA, the CDR3 is TGTGCCAGCAGTTCCCGACAGGGTGGTCAGCCCCAGCATTTT.